This entry features one TCR beta chain sequence. The target antigen is unknown. V trimming: 8 bases; J trimming: 2 bases; junction bases outside the gene matches: 2. CDR1 is DFQATT and CDR2 is SNEGSKA in the germline V gene (reference sequence). CDR3 length equals 11 residues. Clones were sequenced by immunoSEQ multiplex PCR, and TCRdb holds only the in-frame ones, with some missing. Here the sample spans roughly 160,000 clones, just under 95% being singletons. This sample was taken from a study of T cell responses to AZD1222 COVID-19 vaccine. Notes on the study in general: Sampling that yielded the repertoires occurred only after the peak T cell response. Once two AZD1222 doses were given, Spike-specific TCR breadth and depth went up. Close to half of spike-specific TCRs reportedly recognize unmutated variant regions. It should be noted that donors were predominantly white British and more often female, and clonal diversity was possibly underestimated.

Sequenced material: peripheral blood, taken on day 0 of AZD1222 vaccination. The rearrangement uses TRBV20-1 and TRBJ2-5, with 7 positions matching TRBD1. This TCR came from an adult in good health. CDR3 sequence (DNA): TGCAGTTGGGGACAGCAAGAGACCCAGTACTTC. Its translation: CSWGQQETQYF.